This entry describes one T cell receptor (beta chain). Its binding antigen is unknown. No base qualities exist here, and no much larger clone lies one base off it. These data come from a study of cytomegalovirus exposure and HLA in healthy donors (dated by TCRdb to the late 2010s). Study-level background: According to an earlier analysis of around 600 of the donors, 200 million or so T cells yielded 120 million or so unique TCR beta sequences and around 280 Gb of sequence data. An early release that covered about 600 HLA-typed donors contained approximately 320 gigabases of sequencing data and about 84 million unique TCR sequences. Of the 300 to 400 genotyped donors, 65% to 90% fell in the genetic ancestry cluster associated with self-reported Caucasian donors. The study was designed to test whether signatures of past pathogen exposure could be identified by cataloging public T cell receptors. The study used immunosequencing to profile the T cell repertoires of approximately 630 subjects and linked those repertoires to cytomegalovirus serostatus. Besides the first cohort of approximately 710 subjects, a separate validation cohort made up of roughly 120 different subjects was used. The study combined high-throughput TCR immunosequencing, statistical association of individual TCRs with disease status, and machine learning to predict cytomegalovirus infection status. In a later analysis, previously published TCR beta repertoires from 550 to 700 donors were re-analyzed and high-resolution HLA genotyping was added so that TCR occurrence patterns could be studied. The later analysis used no new phenotypic data to find candidate immune exposures, relying instead on TCR beta sequences and their occurrence across donors. An earlier analysis of around 640 of the donors used high-throughput TCR beta sequencing to judge whether each TCR beta V gene segment behaved as functional or pseudogenic. Donor age, sex, ethnicity and CMV serostatus were collected together with the repertoire data. A later genetic analysis took genome-wide SNP genotypes for about 60% of the roughly 670 donors and used that subset as a discovery cohort. Every repertoire in the discovery cohort had been generated on one and the same sequencing platform. Both class I and class II loci were covered by HLA typing, at four-digit resolution. Typing coverage differed by locus: A, B, C, DRB1 and DQB1 were typed in about 629-640 donors, DQA1 in about 500, DPA1 in 600 to 610, and DPB1 in roughly 450. Four to six DR-DQ haplotypes were handled as single units for association and clustering because linkage in the cohort was strong. Among some 400 genotyped donors of the cohort, an average of 235,054 unique TCR beta nucleotide sequences were sequenced per donor, roughly 20% of them non-productive.

For CDR1 and CDR2, the germline V gene (reference sequence) lists MNHEY and SMNVEV. V is reduced by 7 bases and J by 4 bases, leaving a spacing of 11 bases between them. The CDR3 covers 13 residues, taking in both the cysteine and the phenylalanine. CDR3 DNA only is kept here, 39 bases in frame from base 1. The cohort consisted of 666 healthy bone marrow donors. At the time of sampling, all cohort members were nominally healthy, though unrecorded immune exposures were likely present. CMV serostatus was recorded as positive for around 300 and negative for about 50% of the roughly 670 cohort members, whereas no CMV serostatus was recorded for the donor in question. A peripheral blood sample was provided by each donor, and peripheral blood mononuclear cells were used for TCR beta sequencing. The Qiagen DNeasy Blood Extraction Kit was used to extract genomic DNA from the blood cell samples. Summary of the overall study and its limitations: According to a later analysis, parvovirus B19, influenza, CMV and Epstein-Barr virus appeared linked to several top co-occurrence clusters. A later analysis associated about 17,000 TCR beta sequences with specific HLA alleles at a false discovery rate of 0.05. In an earlier analysis of about 600 of the donors, most TCR beta V segments appeared in productive rearrangements about 87% or about 30% of the time, broadly matching IMGT annotations. Sequencing depth was assumed to be roughly uniform across donors in the presence/absence analyses, though that assumption may not hold. According to a later analysis, TCR association rates differed among HLA loci, with DRB1 alleles showing the most associated TCRs and HLA-C alleles showing the fewest. The earlier analysis of approximately 590 of the donors excluded seventeen rarely observed V segments, including chromosome 9 orphons, because counts were too low. A later analysis found that HLA-associated TCR beta chains were more clonally expanded and had lower generation probabilities than equally common non-associated chains. CMV serostatus was the only immune exposure information available for the cohort. Because HLA typing was missing for some donors at each locus, association tests included only the typed subset. A further reported finding was that TCR beta sequences accurately predicted the HLA-A and HLA-B alleles for most subjects in the first cohort. V-gene and J-gene trimming of TCR beta chains was associated with a missense DCLRE1C variant in a later genetic analysis, and the association was replicated in an independent cohort. Most TCR sequences were seen in very few donors, while some public TCRs were found in many individuals. Because the 87-base-pair reads could not distinguish some IMGT-functional V segments, including TRBV6-2 and TRBV6-3, those segments were excluded. A later genetic analysis reported fewer N-insertions in productive TCRs among donors in an Asian-associated ancestry cluster than the roughly 700-donor mean. A group of highly shared sequence variants was considered likely to be a technical artifact of the sequencing pipeline. Correlated functional status among segregating V segments might reflect linkage disequilibrium, but an unknown experimental factor could not be ruled out. The cohort was sequenced for TCR beta chains only, and without alpha or paired-chain data the features that could be detected were limited. The authors suggested that the approach could potentially be generalized to other disease states and immunological phenotypes. In a later analysis, most CMV-associated TCR beta chains were found to appear HLA-restricted, with HLA associations seemingly driven largely by CMV exposure. In the study, 150 to 200 TCR beta chains were listed as associated with cytomegalovirus. The classifier was reported to diagnose cytomegalovirus status with high specificity and sensitivity in both the original and validation cohorts. When HLA alleles, especially DR and DQ, strongly co-occurred, TCR associations were difficult to assign to individual alleles. In vitro tests confirmed that a few of the cytomegalovirus-associated TCR beta chains recognize cytomegalovirus antigens.

Libraries came from the immunoSEQ multiplex PCR assay. The multiplex PCR relied on a mix of 60 forward primers for TCR Vbeta segments and 13 reverse primers for TCR Jbeta segments. A multiplex PCR assay on genomic DNA amplified the CDR3 region of rearranged TCR beta genes. On the Illumina HiSeq System, the amplified TCR beta libraries were sequenced as 87-base-pair reads. Under the source paper's analysis protocol: A later analysis counted tens of millions of unique TCR beta chains across the 550 to 750 repertoires, and roughly 11 million of these chains were shared by at least two donors. Raw reads were error-corrected and collapsed into unique sequences by a nearest-neighbor algorithm in which closely related sequences were merged to remove PCR and sequencing errors. To assign V, D and J gene segments, CDR3 sequences were aligned to IMGT reference sequences. Each retained sequence needed at least a six-nucleotide match to both a V gene segment and a J gene segment. Rearrangements were called productive when the CDR3 lacked stop codons and stayed in frame with V and J; all others were non-productive. CDR3 was defined by IMGT convention, running from the second conserved V-encoded cysteine to the conserved J-encoded phenylalanine. The earlier analysis of 587 of the donors excluded sequences that lacked an unambiguous match to a single V gene segment. In an earlier analysis of approximately 610 of the donors, V segments were called functional above 56.7% productive rearrangements and were called segregating when the between-donor standard deviation exceeded 5%. To diagnose cytomegalovirus status from the catalog of TCR beta chain sequences, a statistical classification framework was built. In a later analysis, V and J genes were assigned by comparing TCR nucleotide sequences against IMGT/GENE-DB human TR gene sequences. A later analysis assigned CDR3 sequences and most-parsimonious VDJ recombination scenarios with the TCRdist pipeline. In a later analysis, each TCR beta chain was defined by its CDR3 amino acid sequence together with its V-gene family, and reads lacking a unique V-gene family were excluded. A later analysis removed 592 highly shared, low-generation-probability nucleotide sequences to deal with suspected cross-contamination and a sequencing artifact. In a later analysis, a clonal expansion index for each public chain was calculated from normalized within-repertoire ranks of inferred template counts. Generation probabilities in a later analysis came from a VDJ recombination model fitted to out-of-frame rearrangements, and those results were checked against IGoR. A later analysis scored TCR-TCR, TCR-HLA and TCR-CMV co-occurrence with hypergeometric tests, applying a repertoire-size bias correction to TCR pairs. A later analysis estimated false discovery rates by permuting HLA or CMV assignments 20 times. A later analysis grouped co-occurring TCRs with DBSCAN, adding TCRdist sequence similarity when clustering within HLA-allele-positive subsets. Repertoires with fewer than 30,000 or more than 120,000 public chains were left out of co-occurrence clustering, as were four to six repertoires with anomalous nucleotide sharing. Drawn from immuneACCESS, this table holds only the in-frame rearrangements with V and J called that TCRdb kept. Clones are partly lost; checked studies trace under half to an unresolved V gene and leave the rest unexplained. That table gives V, J and clone size, and the DNA gave D and trimming. In this sample the table shows about 120,000 clones, 74% of which occur a single time. About 2% of the sample lies in the top ten.

This TCR was recovered from a human donor in good health. Sequenced sample: PBMCs. The chain joins TRBV27 to TRBJ1-5, with no D gene named confidently. The DNA sequence is given as TGTGCCAGCACCCGAAGCCCGAATCAGCCCCAGCATTTT. Its translation reads: CASTRSPNQPQHF.